One sample yielded the 4 T cell receptor beta chains listed below, sequenced in a study of cytomegalovirus exposure and HLA in healthy donors. The PCR used 60 Vbeta and 13 Jbeta primers. Using immunoSEQ multiplex PCR, the repertoire was profiled, and TCRdb retains in-frame clones only, with some absent. This sample has about 160,000 clones, with roughly four fifths found just once. The sample taken for sequencing was PBMCs. The receptors originated from a girl aged 2 to 9 in good health and CMV-seropositive.

This chain uses TRBV28 with TRBJ2-4; a possible D gene is TRBD2 (6 bases). The CDR3 extends over 18 amino acids. From germline, CDR1 is MDHEN and CDR2 SYDVKM. Trimming left V 1 base short and J 0 bases short, with 16 bases between. In DNA, the CDR3 is TGTGCCAGCAGTTTATCTGAGACTAGGTGGGGAGCCAAAAACATTCAGTACTTC. Translating it yields CASSLSETRWGAKNIQYF.

This clone has a single count. V is TRBV4-1 and J is TRBJ2-1; a weak D match, TRBD1 (5 bases). V gave up 8 bases and J gave up 0 bases, with 20 bases separating them. The length of the CDR3 is 17 residues. CDR1 MGHRA and CDR2 YSYEKL come from the germline V gene. For the CDR3, the DNA is TGCGCCAGCTCCCCGACCCCTGACAGAACCTCCTACAATGAGCAGTTCTTC. Translating gives CASSPTPDRTSYNEQFF.

The chain has TRBV4-1 and TRBJ2-5; the match to TRBD2 covers 8 bases. CDR3 length: 15 amino acids. V shed 4 bases and J 2 bases; nucleotides not matched to a gene: 6. Germline CDR1 and CDR2: MGHRA and YSYEKL. The CDR3 spells CASSPQTSAQETQYF. CDR3 coding DNA: TGCGCCAGCAGCCCCCAGACTAGCGCTCAAGAGACCCAGTACTTC.

This clone occurred once. The chain joins TRBV5-4 to TRBJ2-1; 11 bases match TRBD2. The CDR3 runs to 18 residues. Trimming took 0 bases from V and 7 from J; bases not matched to a gene: 12. From germline, CDR1 is SGHNT and CDR2 YYREEE (reference sequence). The CDR3 spells CASSLARLAGGGENEQFF. The CDR3, as DNA: TGTGCCAGCAGCTTGGCCAGGCTAGCGGGAGGAGGGGAGAATGAGCAGTTCTTC.